This is a list of T cell receptor beta chains from one sample in a study of T cell responses to AZD1222 COVID-19 vaccine. The data were produced by immunoSEQ multiplex PCR, yet TCRdb's version contains in-frame clones alone and is incomplete. Seen here are roughly 77,000 clones, roughly 90% observed once, and the top ten hold around 5.3%. The starting material was peripheral blood, obtained on day 0 of AZD1222 vaccination. The source of these receptors is an adult in good health. CDR3s include the opening cysteine and the closing phenylalanine or tryptophan. The D gene is left open where the match is weak. Clone size is stated in some rows and not others, as once, few, many or a class when expanded.

TRBD2	TRBV5-6	TRBJ2-2	NA	TGTGCCAGCATACTAGCGGGGGTTGCCGGGGAGCTGTTTTTT	CASILAGVAGELFF
TRBD1	TRBV5-5	TRBJ1-1	NA	TGTGCCAGCAGCTCGAAACAGGGGGGAGCTGAAGCTTTCTTT	CASSSKQGGAEAFF
NA	TRBV6-5	TRBJ1-2	NA	TGTGCCAGCAGAAGCGACGGGTTGGGGGGTGGCTACACCTTC	CASRSDGLGGGYTF
NA	TRBV28	TRBJ1-1	NA	TGTGCCAGCAGGGGCACAGGGAGTGGCATGAACACTGAAGCTTTCTTT	CASRGTGSGMNTEAFF
NA	TRBV6-2/TRBV6-3	TRBJ2-1	NA	TGTGCCAGCAGTTACTCCATATACAACCAGTTCTTC	CASSYSIYNQFF
TRBD2	TRBV6-2/TRBV6-3	TRBJ2-4	NA	TGTGCCAGCAGTTACTCGAGTTCTGGCGGGAGAAACATTCAGTACTTC	CASSYSSSGGRNIQYF
TRBD1	TRBV7-2	TRBJ1-1	NA	TGTGCCAGCAGAAACGGACAGGGGGAAAAAGCTTTCTTT	CASRNGQGEKAFF
NA	TRBV28	TRBJ1-3	NA	TGTGCCAGCAGTTTAACCGTGCCCGGAAACACCATATATTTT	CASSLTVPGNTIYF
NA	TRBV12-3/TRBV12-4	TRBJ1-2	NA	TGTGCCAGCAGTTTGCATGGCAGGGATGGCTACACCTTC	CASSLHGRDGYTF
TRBD2	TRBV5-1	TRBJ2-1	NA	TGCGCCAGCAGCCATGGAAGCAGGACTAGCGGGGGGACCTACAATGAGCAGTTCTTC	CASSHGSRTSGGTYNEQFF
TRBD2	TRBV29-1	TRBJ2-2	few	TGCAGCGTGAAAAGCCTAGCGGGGGATATCGGGGAGCTGTTTTTT	CSVKSLAGDIGELFF
NA	TRBV30	TRBJ1-1	NA	TGTGCCTGGACGAGACAGACTAACACTGAAGCTTTCTTT	CAWTRQTNTEAFF
NA	TRBV19	TRBJ1-4	NA	TGTGCCAGTAGTACGGCCCGAGGGGCGTCTAGTGAAAAACTGTTTTTT	CASSTARGASSEKLFF
TRBD1	TRBV28	TRBJ2-2	NA	TGTGCCAGCACCAATAACAGGGGAAACACCGGGGAGCTGTTTTTT	CASTNNRGNTGELFF
TRBD1	TRBV11-2	TRBJ2-7	NA	TGTGCCAGCAGCGGGACAGTTTCCTACGAGCAGTACTTC	CASSGTVSYEQYF
NA	TRBV2	TRBJ1-2	NA	TGTGCCAGCAGCGCGGACGGTAGATCTAACTATGGCTACACCTTC	CASSADGRSNYGYTF
TRBD1	TRBV6-1	TRBJ2-3	NA	TGTGCCAGCAGTGTGAGGGGGACAGGGGGCTCCACAGATACGCAGTATTTT	CASSVRGTGGSTDTQYF
TRBD1	TRBV6-2/TRBV6-3	TRBJ2-1	NA	TGTGCCAGCAGCTTCCGGGACAGGGGTTCCGGTGAGCAGTTCTTC	CASSFRDRGSGEQFF
TRBD1	TRBV27	TRBJ2-1	NA	TGTGCCAGCAGACAGGGGCCATACAATGAGCAGTTCTTC	CASRQGPYNEQFF
NA	TRBV5-6	TRBJ2-3	NA	TGTGCCAGCAGCTTGCCCGGGCCCACAGATACGCAGTATTTT	CASSLPGPTDTQYF
NA	TRBV7-7	TRBJ2-2	NA	TGTGCTAGCAGCTTGGGCGCCACCGGGGAGCTGTTTTTT	CASSLGATGELFF
NA	TRBV7-2	TRBJ1-5	NA	TGTGCCAGCAGCTTAAATAGCAATCAGCCCCAGCATTTT	CASSLNSNQPQHF
NA	TRBV6-1	TRBJ1-6	few	TGTGCCAGCAGTGACAGGCTAGGAAATTCACCCCTCCACTTT	CASSDRLGNSPLHF
NA	TRBV4-1	TRBJ1-5	NA	TGCGCCAGCAGCCAAGAAAGGCAGGGGAATAGCGGTCAGCCCCAGCATTTT	CASSQERQGNSGQPQHF
TRBD2	TRBV7-2	TRBJ2-1	NA	TGTGCCAGCAGCTTGTTTAGCGGGAGCTATGAGCAGTTCTTC	CASSLFSGSYEQFF
NA	TRBV28	TRBJ1-4	NA	TGTGCCAGCAGCCACGGAAGTTCAACTAATGAAAAACTGTTTTTT	CASSHGSSTNEKLFF
TRBD1	TRBV6-5	TRBJ1-2	NA	TGTGCCAGCAGTCCCTCCCCGGGACAGGGGGGTAGCTACACCTTC	CASSPSPGQGGSYTF
NA	TRBV5-1	TRBJ2-5	once	TGCGCCAGCAGCTCCGGGGGCGGTTGGGAGACCCAGTACTTC	CASSSGGGWETQYF
NA	TRBV24-1	TRBJ1-1	NA	TGTGCCACCAGTGGTCCACAGAACACTGAAGCTTTCTTT	CATSGPQNTEAFF
TRBD1	TRBV9	TRBJ1-6	NA	TGTGCCAGCAGCCTGCGGGACAGGGCGAATTCACCCCTCCACTTT	CASSLRDRANSPLHF
TRBD1	TRBV24-1	TRBJ1-1	few	TGTGCCACCTCGAGGGGGCATGACACTGAAGCTTTCTTT	CATSRGHDTEAFF
TRBD2	TRBV27	TRBJ2-5	NA	TGTGCCAGCAGACTAGCGGGGGCCCAAGAGACCCAGTACTTC	CASRLAGAQETQYF
NA	TRBV29-1	TRBJ1-4	NA	TGCAGCGTTGAAGACGCGGAAAGGGGTGAAAAACTGTTTTTT	CSVEDAERGEKLFF
NA	TRBV5-1	TRBJ2-5	NA	TGCGCCAGCAGCTTGGTTGGTTCTCGGACCCAAGAGACCCAGTACTTC	CASSLVGSRTQETQYF
NA	TRBV7-9	TRBJ2-1	NA	TGTGCCAGCAGCTTAGACGGGAACTCCTACAATGAGCAGTTCTTC	CASSLDGNSYNEQFF
TRBD1	TRBV19	TRBJ1-2	NA	TGTGCCAGTAGTATGGGACCAGGGGGCGTCTATGGCTACACCTTC	CASSMGPGGVYGYTF
NA	TRBV2	TRBJ1-5	NA	TGTGCCAGCAGGAGGACCGTATATAGCAATCAGCCCCAGCATTTT	CASRRTVYSNQPQHF
TRBD1	TRBV4-1	TRBJ1-2	once	TGCGCCAGCAGCCGGGACAGGGGTGACTATGGCTACACCTTC	CASSRDRGDYGYTF
NA	TRBV21-1	TRBJ1-1	NA	TGTGCCAGCAGCAAAGTTCCAGGGATAAGCGGATTGACTGAAGCTTTCTTT	CASSKVPGISGLTEAFF
NA	TRBV11-2	TRBJ1-2	NA	TGTGCCAGCAGCCCGACGTCGGGACACGGAGCTGGCGGCTACACCTTC	CASSPTSGHGAGGYTF
NA	TRBV6-5	TRBJ1-2	NA	TGTGCCGTAACGAACAGGGTTGAGGGCTACACCTTC	CAVTNRVEGYTF
NA	TRBV3-1/TRBV3-2	TRBJ2-5	NA	TGTGCCAGCAGCCAAGTAGGACAAGGCACAGAGACCCAGTACTTC	CASSQVGQGTETQYF